The rows below give T cell receptor beta chains drawn from one sample of a study of cytomegalovirus exposure and HLA in healthy donors. Profiling relied on immunoSEQ multiplex PCR, and the TCRdb table lists in-frame clones only, not all of them. Found here are about 56,000 clones, about 92% of them singletons; the top ten hold approximately 5.5%. The source material was PBMCs. Receptors were obtained from a woman aged 18-30 years in good health and CMV-seronegative. The CDR3 runs from the conserved cysteine through the conserved F or W. D genes are given only for firm matches. Rows may omit the clone size; those that give it use once, few, many or a size class.

>TRBV2|TRBJ2-3|NA|NA
TGTGCCGGGACCGGGACTAGCACAGATACGCAGTATTTT
CAGTGTSTDTQYF
>TRBV10-1|TRBJ2-3|NA|TRBD1
TGCGCCAGCAGTTCGGGACAGGGTTGGAATACGCAGTATTTT
CASSSGQGWNTQYF
>TRBV29-1|TRBJ1-2|NA|NA
TGCAGCGTCGAGCACAGGAAAAACTATGGCTACACCTTC
CSVEHRKNYGYTF
>TRBV4-1|TRBJ2-3|NA|TRBD2
TGCGCCAGCAGCCCGGTTCCTAGCGGCGGCACAGATACGCAGTATTTT
CASSPVPSGGTDTQYF
>TRBV30|TRBJ1-2|NA|NA
TGTGCCTGGAGAGGCTGGAGATATGGCTACACCTTC
CAWRGWRYGYTF
>TRBV19|TRBJ1-2|NA|TRBD1
TGTGCCAGTAGTTCTACCTGGGGACAGGATGCGGATGGCTACACCTTC
CASSSTWGQDADGYTF
>TRBV2|TRBJ1-4|few|NA
TGTGCCAGCAGTGAAGACAGGGATGAAAAACTGTTTTTT
CASSEDRDEKLFF
>TRBV19|TRBJ2-1|NA|NA
TGTGCCAGTAGTATGACTCCCAATGAGCAGTTCTTC
CASSMTPNEQFF
>TRBV11-3|TRBJ2-5|NA|TRBD2
TGTGCCAGCAGCTCGACTAGCAGCAAAGAGACCCAGTACTTC
CASSSTSSKETQYF
>TRBV5-1|TRBJ2-1|NA|TRBD2
TGCGCCAGCAGCTTGGTGGCGGGAGGTCGGAATGAGCAGTTCTTC
CASSLVAGGRNEQFF
>TRBV6-1|TRBJ2-3|NA|NA
TGTGCCAGCTGGGGACTTCCCGGGGATACGCAGTATTTT
CASWGLPGDTQYF
>TRBV4-3|TRBJ2-2|NA|TRBD2
TGCGCCAGCAGCCAGATCAGCGGGAGTTCCACCGGGGAGCTGTTTTTT
CASSQISGSSTGELFF
>TRBV7-9|TRBJ1-2|NA|NA
TGTGCCAGCAGCTTAGCATGGCCTCCTAACTATGGCTACACCTTC
CASSLAWPPNYGYTF
>TRBV4-3|TRBJ2-1|NA|TRBD2
TGCGCCAGCAGCCAAGATCCTCGGACTAGCGGGAAGGCGGGCAATGAGCAGTTCTTC
CASSQDPRTSGKAGNEQFF
>TRBV13|TRBJ2-1|NA|TRBD2
TGTGCCAGCAGCTTACGGGAGGGGTCGAGCTCCTACAATGAGCAGTTCTTC
CASSLREGSSSYNEQFF
>TRBV6-6|TRBJ2-7|NA|NA
TGTGCCAGCAGTTCCCCGTACGAGCAGTACTTC
CASSSPYEQYF
>TRBV7-9|TRBJ1-4|once|TRBD1
TGTGCCAGCAGCTCCGGACAGGGGGCTGGGAGTGAAAAACTGTTTTTT
CASSSGQGAGSEKLFF
>TRBV6-1|TRBJ2-7|NA|NA
TGTGCCAGCAGCGGACTCTTAGACCGCTCCTACGAGCAGTACTTC
CASSGLLDRSYEQYF
>TRBV7-9|TRBJ1-2|NA|TRBD1
TGTGCCAGCAGCTTAGCTATTGGGACAGGTGACTATGGCTACACCTTC
CASSLAIGTGDYGYTF
>TRBV7-2|TRBJ2-6|NA|NA
TGTGCCAGCAGCTTCGCGGCGGGGTCTGGGGCCAACGTCCTGACTTTC
CASSFAAGSGANVLTF
>TRBV7-8|TRBJ2-1|NA|TRBD2
TGTGCCAGCAGCTTAGTTCTAGCGGGAGGGCCAGCATACAATGAGCAGTTCTTC
CASSLVLAGGPAYNEQFF
>TRBV9|TRBJ2-1|NA|TRBD2
TGTGCCAGCAGCGTCAGCGGGACTAGCGGCGTTAGCTCCTACAATGAGCAGTTCTTC
CASSVSGTSGVSSYNEQFF
>TRBV7-6|TRBJ2-3|NA|TRBD2
TGTGCCAGCAGCCCCGGGACTAGCGGGGGGGCGAGGGCAGATACGCAGTATTTT
CASSPGTSGGARADTQYF
>TRBV6-1|TRBJ1-2|NA|NA
TGTGCCAGCAGCGAGACAGGAGGCTATGGCTACACCTTC
CASSETGGYGYTF
>TRBV10-3|TRBJ2-3|NA|TRBD2
TGTGCCGTTAGCGGGGGGGCCGGGCCTACAACAGATACGCAGTATTTT
CAVSGGAGPTTDTQYF
>TRBV6-4|TRBJ1-5|NA|NA
TGTGCCAGCAGTGAATTGGGTCGGTTGCTACAGGGCAATCAGCCCCAGCATTTT
CASSELGRLLQGNQPQHF
>TRBV5-1|TRBJ2-5|NA|NA
TGCGCCAGCAGGAGGCCACTCCAAGAGACCCAGTACTTC
CASRRPLQETQYF
>TRBV5-1|TRBJ2-3|NA|TRBD2
TGCGCCAGCAGCTTGGGGCTAGCGGGAGGGTCAGGAGATACGCAGTATTTT
CASSLGLAGGSGDTQYF
>TRBV5-1|TRBJ1-2|NA|NA
TGCGCCAGCACCCTGGGGGGGGAAAGTTATGGCTACACCTTC
CASTLGGESYGYTF
>TRBV15|TRBJ2-5|NA|TRBD2
TGTGCCACCAGGCGTCGGCTAGCGGGAGGGCCTGGGGAGACCCAGTACTTC
CATRRRLAGGPGETQYF
>TRBV27|TRBJ1-2|NA|TRBD1
TGTGCCAGCAGTCCGAAGGACAGGGGAAACTATGGCTACACCTTC
CASSPKDRGNYGYTF
>TRBV6-1|TRBJ1-2|NA|NA
TGTGCCAGCTACTCAGGGAATGGCTACACCTTC
CASYSGNGYTF
>TRBV15|TRBJ1-2|NA|NA
TGTGCCACCGGGGAGTTCGATGGCTACACCTTC
CATGEFDGYTF
>TRBV6-1|TRBJ2-7|NA|NA
TGTGCCAGCAACGCCAGGGGTGACGGCTCCTACGAGCAGTACTTC
CASNARGDGSYEQYF
>TRBV29-1|TRBJ1-2|NA|NA
TGCAGCGTTAGGCAGGGGAGCGATTTGGGGGGCTACACCTTC
CSVRQGSDLGGYTF
>TRBV5-1|TRBJ2-3|NA|NA
TGCGCCAGCAGCTTGGACTCGGTCACAGATACGCAGTATTTT
CASSLDSVTDTQYF
>TRBV10-3|TRBJ2-2|NA|NA
TGTGCCATCAGTGAGATTCCGGGGGCGAACACCGGGGAGCTGTTTTTT
CAISEIPGANTGELFF
>TRBV27|TRBJ1-3|NA|NA
TGTGCCAGCATGGCCGGGGACACCATATATTTT
CASMAGDTIYF
>TRBV7-8|TRBJ2-7|NA|TRBD2
TGTGCCAGCAGCTTTGGGAGGGCCTACGAGCAGTACTTC
CASSFGRAYEQYF
>TRBV7-9|TRBJ2-5|NA|TRBD1
TGTGCCAGCAGCTTAATGTTGCGACAGGGGGAGACCCAGTACTTC
CASSLMLRQGETQYF
>TRBV19|TRBJ2-2|NA|NA
TGTGCCAGTAGTCCCGGTTTGGGCGGGGCCTGGAACACCGGGGAGCTGTTTTTT
CASSPGLGGAWNTGELFF
>TRBV7-2|TRBJ2-2|NA|NA
TGTGCCAGCAGAAGGGACATGCGCAACATCGGGGAGCTGTTTTTT
CASRRDMRNIGELFF
>TRBV29-1|TRBJ2-2|NA|NA
TGCAGCGTAACGAGAGAGACAAACACCGGGGAGCTGTTTTTT
CSVTRETNTGELFF
>TRBV9|TRBJ1-6|NA|NA
TGTGCCAGCAGCGTAGCTATGAATTCACCCCTCCACTTT
CASSVAMNSPLHF
>TRBV6-1|TRBJ2-7|NA|NA
TGTGCCAGTACGCTTCGGGCCTACGAGCAGTACTTC
CASTLRAYEQYF
>TRBV5-4|TRBJ1-1|NA|NA
TGTGCCAGCAGCTTCGCCGGGGGGTCTGAAGCTTTCTTT
CASSFAGGSEAFF
>TRBV2|TRBJ1-2|NA|TRBD1
TGTGCCAGCAATGGACAGGGGGCGGACTATAGCTACACCTTC
CASNGQGADYSYTF
>TRBV5-1|TRBJ1-1|NA|NA
TGCGCCAGCAGCACCAGAGGGCGTACGAACACTGAAGCTTTCTTT
CASSTRGRTNTEAFF
>TRBV19|TRBJ1-2|few|TRBD1
TGTGCCACTACGAGACAGGGAACCACTAACTATGGCTACACCTTC
CATTRQGTTNYGYTF
>TRBV6-5|TRBJ2-3|NA|TRBD2
TGTGCCAGCAGTTGGACTAGCGGGGGGACAGATACGCAGTATTTT
CASSWTSGGTDTQYF
>TRBV19|TRBJ2-2|NA|NA
TGTGCCAGTAGTATAGCGACCGGGGAGCTGTTTTTT
CASSIATGELFF
>TRBV12-5|TRBJ1-2|NA|TRBD1
TGTGCTAGTGGTTTGAACACAGGGGTGGACTATGGCTACACCTTC
CASGLNTGVDYGYTF
>TRBV11-3|TRBJ2-6|NA|NA
TGTGCCAGCAGCATGATAGGCGATCGACAAAGTCGGGCCAACGTCCTGACTTTC
CASSMIGDRQSRANVLTF